The rows below give T cell receptor beta chains drawn from one sample of a study of cytomegalovirus exposure and HLA in healthy donors. Sequenced by immunoSEQ multiplex PCR; TCRdb stores in-frame clones only, minus some. The sample holds roughly 100,000 clones, about a tenth seen once. The source material was PBMCs. All receptors come from a middle-aged man in good health and CMV-seropositive. CDR3s include the opening cysteine and the closing phenylalanine or tryptophan. D genes are given only for firm matches. Clone sizes are given selectively: once, few, many, or a class where the clone is expanded.

D gene	clone size	J gene	V gene	CDR3 protein	CDR3 DNA
TRBD2	.	TRBJ2-1	TRBV4-1	CASSRSGLATYNEQFF	TGCGCCAGCAGCCGATCGGGACTAGCGACTTACAATGAGCAGTTCTTC
.	few	TRBJ1-5	TRBV18	CASSPTRAEPQHF	TGTGCCAGCTCACCCACCAGGGCCGAGCCCCAGCATTTT
.	few	TRBJ2-5	TRBV10-2	CASSSGQETQYF	TGCGCCAGCTCGAGCGGACAAGAGACCCAGTACTTC
.	few	TRBJ2-5	TRBV9	CASSVGAGVRETQYF	TGTGCCAGCAGCGTAGGGGCCGGGGTAAGGGAGACCCAGTACTTC
.	.	TRBJ1-1	TRBV6-6	CAGGKTEAFF	TGTGCCGGGGGGAAAACTGAAGCTTTCTTT
TRBD1	few	TRBJ2-7	TRBV5-1	CASSSRQGASYEQYF	TGCGCCAGCAGCTCACGACAGGGGGCTTCCTACGAGCAGTACTTC
TRBD2	few	TRBJ2-1	TRBV25-1	CASSERLLAASGYNEQFF	TGTGCCAGCAGTGAACGTCTCCTGGCCGCTAGCGGGTACAATGAGCAGTTCTTC
.	few	TRBJ2-6	TRBV5-6	CASSLRVISSGANVLTF	TGTGCCAGCAGCTTGCGGGTGATCAGCTCTGGGGCCAACGTCCTGACTTTC
.	few	TRBJ1-2	TRBV7-9	CASSPVSGGYTF	TGTGCCAGCAGCCCTGTCAGTGGTGGCTACACCTTC
.	.	TRBJ2-5	TRBV5-1	CASSQVIAVQETQYF	TGCGCCAGCAGTCAGGTTATCGCAGTACAAGAGACCCAGTACTTC
TRBD2	.	TRBJ2-7	TRBV5-4	CASSGGTSGFSYEQYF	TGTGCCAGCAGCGGAGGGACTAGCGGGTTCTCCTACGAGCAGTACTTC
TRBD1	.	TRBJ2-1	TRBV28	CASSRGQGNYNEQFF	TGTGCCAGCAGTAGGGGACAGGGAAACTACAATGAGCAGTTCTTC
TRBD1	few	TRBJ1-1	TRBV14	CASSQYPTDRGSYQAFF	TGTGCCAGCAGCCAATACCCAACAGACAGGGGGTCCTACCAAGCTTTCTTT
TRBD1	.	TRBJ2-7	TRBV28	CASSLSSGGVAEQYF	TGTGCCAGCAGTTTGAGCTCAGGGGGCGTGGCCGAGCAGTACTTC
.	few	TRBJ2-1	TRBV7-8	CASSKDEVGEQFF	TGTGCCAGCAGCAAAGATGAGGTAGGTGAGCAGTTCTTC
.	few	TRBJ2-1	TRBV5-1	CASSLWGEAHNEQFF	TGCGCCAGCAGCTTGTGGGGAGAAGCCCACAATGAGCAGTTCTTC
TRBD1	few	TRBJ1-3	TRBV27	CASSVSGTGYGNTIYF	TGTGCCAGCAGTGTCTCCGGGACAGGGTACGGAAACACCATATATTTT
.	.	TRBJ2-6	TRBV7-6	CASSSRFDGANVLTF	TGTGCCAGCAGCTCGCGTTTCGATGGGGCCAACGTCCTGACTTTC
TRBD1	few	TRBJ2-1	TRBV10-3	CAISESIQGINNEQFF	TGTGCCATCAGTGAGTCGATACAGGGGATCAACAATGAGCAGTTCTTC
TRBD1	.	TRBJ1-1	TRBV2	CASRQGHTSEAFF	TGTGCCAGCAGACAGGGGCATACGTCTGAAGCTTTCTTT